This TCR beta chain was retrieved from a study of cytomegalovirus exposure and HLA in healthy donors. Study outcomes and limitations: The study assumed roughly uniform donor sequencing depth for presence/absence analyses. In a later analysis, CMV-associated beta chains were mostly HLA-associated, it appeared.

Researchers ran the PCR with 60 Vbeta and 13 Jbeta primers. Sequenced by immunoSEQ multiplex PCR; TCRdb stores in-frame clones only, minus some. The data contain around 140,000 clones, over 75% of them singletons. V was trimmed by 0 bases and J by 6 bases, leaving 11 bases between them. The CDR3 runs 15 residues. From germline, CDR1 is SEHNR and CDR2 FQNEAQ (reference sequence). Notes on this clone: Its antigen is unknown.

This receptor was obtained from a woman aged 40 to 50 in good health and CMV-seronegative. The material sequenced was PBMCs. The rearrangement joins TRBV7-9 to TRBJ2-2; D is possibly TRBD2 (6 bases). CDR3 sequence: CASSLARLASGELFF. DNA for the CDR3: TGTGCCAGCAGCTTAGCACGGCTAGCGTCCGGGGAGCTGTTTTTT.